A selection of T cell receptor beta chains follows, all from one sample in a study of chemoradiotherapy in HPV16-positive cancers. Libraries were prepared by immunoSEQ multiplex PCR; TCRdb keeps only in-frame clonotypes and omits some of them. The sample contains over 10,000 clones, about 88% of which appear only once. The sample in question was blood, obtained from a patient who underwent chemoradiotherapy. The source of these receptors is a human donor with HPV-associated anogenital cancer. Both conserved end residues are part of each CDR3. D genes are given only for firm matches. Clone size, where shown, is once, few, many, or a class for clones that have expanded.

CASSSAGTGGFEQYF | TGTGCCAGCAGTTCAGCTGGGACAGGGGGTTTCGAGCAGTACTTC | TRBV28 | TRBD1 | TRBJ2-7 | NA
CSVETGGVTTQYF | TGCAGCGTTGAGACAGGGGGAGTGACAACCCAGTACTTC | TRBV29-1 | TRBD1 | TRBJ2-5 | NA
CASMVTSGTGELFF | TGTGCCAGCATGGTGACTAGCGGCACCGGGGAGCTGTTTTTT | TRBV6-1 | TRBD2 | TRBJ2-2 | NA
CASSRDRGGYGYTF | TGTGCCAGCAGCCGAGACAGGGGGGGGTATGGCTACACCTTC | TRBV7-2 | TRBD1 | TRBJ1-2 | NA
CASSSVRVGLIEPGAQYF | TGTGCCAGCAGCTCCGTTCGGGTGGGACTTATAGAGCCGGGGGCGCAGTACTTC | TRBV7-8 | NA | TRBJ2-7 | NA
CSVEDGGYEQYF | TGCAGCGTTGAAGATGGGGGGTACGAGCAGTACTTC | TRBV29-1 | NA | TRBJ2-7 | NA
CASSSPGQNYGYTF | TGTGCCAGCAGTTCTCCCGGGCAAAACTATGGCTACACCTTC | TRBV28 | NA | TRBJ1-2 | NA
CASSLLAGTPYSNQPQHF | TGTGCCAGCAGCTTGTTAGCCGGGACACCTTATAGCAATCAGCCCCAGCATTTT | TRBV7-6 | NA | TRBJ1-5 | NA
CASSLAPSTDTQYF | TGTGCCAGCAGCTTAGCCCCTAGCACAGATACGCAGTATTTT | TRBV11-3 | NA | TRBJ2-3 | NA
CATSRVDSASGRVGEQFF | TGTGCCACCAGCAGAGTGGATTCCGCTAGCGGGAGGGTAGGGGAGCAGTTCTTC | TRBV15 | TRBD2 | TRBJ2-1 | NA
CASSLGVAYEQYF | TGCGCCAGCAGCTTAGGGGTCGCCTACGAGCAGTACTTC | TRBV5-1 | NA | TRBJ2-7 | NA
CASSVGLPKLETQYF | TGTGCCAGCAGCGTGGGACTTCCTAAGTTGGAGACCCAGTACTTC | TRBV14 | NA | TRBJ2-5 | NA
CASSLGGTGNQPQHF | TGTGCCAGCAGCTTAGGAGGTACGGGCAATCAGCCCCAGCATTTT | TRBV11-2 | NA | TRBJ1-5 | NA
CASSLGRAAGNTIYF | TGTGCCAGCAGCCTGGGCCGGGCCGCTGGAAACACCATATATTTT | TRBV7-9 | NA | TRBJ1-3 | few
CASSLSRAPYEQYF | TGTGCCAGCAGTTTATCGAGGGCCCCCTACGAGCAGTACTTC | TRBV27 | NA | TRBJ2-7 | NA
CASSQADRHTGELFF | TGCGCCAGCAGCCAAGCGGACAGACACACCGGGGAGCTGTTTTTT | TRBV4-3 | NA | TRBJ2-2 | NA
CASTFSGASGNTIYF | TGTGCCAGCACCTTCTCTGGGGCGTCTGGAAACACCATATATTTT | TRBV7-2 | NA | TRBJ1-3 | few
CASSLSIPQGEQFF | TGCGCCAGCAGCTTGTCCATCCCACAGGGCGAGCAGTTCTTC | TRBV5-1 | NA | TRBJ2-1 | NA
CASSVGPLLDYTQYF | TGTGCCAGCAGCGTAGGCCCACTACTAGATTATACGCAGTATTTT | TRBV9 | NA | TRBJ2-3 | NA
CASSQDPQYEQYF | TGTGCCAGCTCACAGGATCCCCAATACGAGCAGTACTTC | TRBV18 | NA | TRBJ2-7 | NA
CASSQDLGYQETQYF | TGTGCCAGCAGCCAAGATCTGGGGTACCAAGAGACCCAGTACTTC | TRBV14 | NA | TRBJ2-5 | NA
CASSGGNSYEQYF | TGTGCCAGCTCGGGAGGCAACTCCTACGAGCAGTACTTC | TRBV6-1 | TRBD2 | TRBJ2-7 | NA
CASSLFEGPHYGYTF | TGTGCCAGCAGCTTGTTCGAGGGACCGCACTATGGCTACACCTTC | TRBV5-6 | NA | TRBJ1-2 | NA
CASSPSQGARNTEAFF | TGTGCCAGCAGCCCGTCACAGGGGGCGCGTAACACTGAAGCTTTCTTT | TRBV4-2 | TRBD1 | TRBJ1-1 | NA
CASSPRSEQFF | TGTGCCAGCAGTCCTCGTTCTGAGCAGTTCTTC | TRBV28 | NA | TRBJ2-1 | NA
CASSSTRSSKGEQYF | TGTGCCAGCAGCTCCACCCGGTCCTCAAAGGGAGAGCAGTACTTC | TRBV7-9 | NA | TRBJ2-7 | NA
CASRYGRQTSYEQYF | TGTGCCAGCCGCTACGGTAGACAAACCTCCTACGAGCAGTACTTC | TRBV11-2 | NA | TRBJ2-7 | NA
CASSTGLHNSPLHF | TGTGCCAGCTCTACAGGGCTACATAATTCACCCCTCCACTTT | TRBV11-1 | NA | TRBJ1-6 | NA
CASSSGQSKNEQYF | TGCGCCAGCAGCTCTGGACAGTCCAAGAACGAGCAGTACTTC | TRBV5-1 | NA | TRBJ2-7 | NA
CASSYENKVSGGYTF | TGTGCCAGCAGTTACGAGAATAAGGTATCAGGTGGCTACACCTTC | TRBV6-6 | NA | TRBJ1-2 | NA
CASKGTPNTGELFF | TGTGCCAGTAAGGGGACTCCGAACACCGGGGAGCTGTTTTTT | TRBV19 | NA | TRBJ2-2 | few